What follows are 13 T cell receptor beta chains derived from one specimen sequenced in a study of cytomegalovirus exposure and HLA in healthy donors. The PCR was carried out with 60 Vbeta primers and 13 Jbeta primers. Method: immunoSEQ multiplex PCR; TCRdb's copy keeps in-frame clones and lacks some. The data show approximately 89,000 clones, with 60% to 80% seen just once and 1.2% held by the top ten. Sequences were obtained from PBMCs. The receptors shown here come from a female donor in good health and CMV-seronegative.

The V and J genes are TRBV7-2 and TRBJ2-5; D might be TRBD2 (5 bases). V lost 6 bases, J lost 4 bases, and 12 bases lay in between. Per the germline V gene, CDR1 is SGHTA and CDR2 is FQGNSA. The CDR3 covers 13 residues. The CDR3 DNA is TGTGCCAGCAGTGACGGGATCGGAGAGACCCAGTACTTC. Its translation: CASSDGIGETQYF.

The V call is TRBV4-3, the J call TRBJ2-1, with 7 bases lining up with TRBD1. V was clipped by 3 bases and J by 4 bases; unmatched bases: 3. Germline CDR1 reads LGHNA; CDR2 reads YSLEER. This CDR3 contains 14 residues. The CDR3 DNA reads TGCGCCAGCAGCCAGGAGGACAGGTACAATGAGCAGTTCTTC. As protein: CASSQEDRYNEQFF.

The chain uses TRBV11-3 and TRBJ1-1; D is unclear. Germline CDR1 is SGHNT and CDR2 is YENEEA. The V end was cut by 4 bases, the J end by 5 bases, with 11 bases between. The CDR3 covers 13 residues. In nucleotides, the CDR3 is TGTGCCAGCAGCTCCGGGTCGAGGACTGAAGCTTTCTTT. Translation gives CASSSGSRTEAFF. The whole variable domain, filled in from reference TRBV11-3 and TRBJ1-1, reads EAGVVQSPRYKIIEKKQPVAFWCNPISGHNTLYWYLQNLGQGPELLIRYENEEAVDDSQLPKDRFSAERLKGVDSTLKIQPAELGDSAVYLCASSSGSRTEAFFGQGTRLTVV.

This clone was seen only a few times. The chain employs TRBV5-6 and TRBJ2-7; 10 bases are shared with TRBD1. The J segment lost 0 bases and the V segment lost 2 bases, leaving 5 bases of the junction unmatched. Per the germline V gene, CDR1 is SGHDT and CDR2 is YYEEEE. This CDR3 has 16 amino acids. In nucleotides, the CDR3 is TGTGCCAGCAGCTTAAGACAGGGGGCAATCTCCTACGAGCAGTACTTC. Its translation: CASSLRQGAISYEQYF.

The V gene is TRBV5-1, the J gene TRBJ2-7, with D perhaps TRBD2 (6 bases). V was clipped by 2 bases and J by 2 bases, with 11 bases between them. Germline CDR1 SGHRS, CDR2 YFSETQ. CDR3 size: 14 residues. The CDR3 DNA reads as TGCGCCAGCAGCTTTGCTAGCGCAACCTACGAGCAGTACTTC. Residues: CASSFASATYEQYF. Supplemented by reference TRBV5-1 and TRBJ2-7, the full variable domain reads KAGVTQTPRYLIKTRGQQVTLSCSPISGHRSVSWYQQTPGQGLQFLFEYFSETQRNKGNFPGRFSGRQFSNSRSEMNVSTLELGDSALYLCASSFASATYEQYFGPGTRLTVT.

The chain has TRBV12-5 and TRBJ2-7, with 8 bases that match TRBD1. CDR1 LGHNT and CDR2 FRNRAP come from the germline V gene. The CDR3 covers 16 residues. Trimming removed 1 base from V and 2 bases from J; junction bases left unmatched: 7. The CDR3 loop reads CASGLDTGDRPYEQYF. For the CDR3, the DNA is TGTGCTAGTGGTTTGGACACTGGGGACAGGCCCTACGAGCAGTACTTC.

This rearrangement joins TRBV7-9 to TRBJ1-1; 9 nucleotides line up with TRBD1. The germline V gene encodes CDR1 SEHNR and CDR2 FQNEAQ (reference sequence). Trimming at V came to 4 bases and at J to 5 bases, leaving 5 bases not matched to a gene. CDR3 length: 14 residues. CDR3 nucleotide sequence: TGTGCCAGCAGCTCGATGACAGGGGGGACTGAAGCTTTCTTT. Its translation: CASSSMTGGTEAFF.

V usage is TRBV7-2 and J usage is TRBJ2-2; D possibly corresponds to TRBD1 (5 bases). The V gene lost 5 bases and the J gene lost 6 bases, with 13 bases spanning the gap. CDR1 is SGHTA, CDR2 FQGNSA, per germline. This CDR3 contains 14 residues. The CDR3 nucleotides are TGTGCCAGCAGCCCAAACTCAGGGCCCGGGGAGCTGTTTTTT. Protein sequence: CASSPNSGPGELFF. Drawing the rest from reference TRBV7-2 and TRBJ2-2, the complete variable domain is GAGVSQSPSNKVTEKGKDVELRCDPISGHTALYWYRQSLGQGLEFLIYFQGNSAPDKSGLPSDRFSAERTGGSVSTLTIQRTQQEDSAVYLCASSPNSGPGELFFGEGSRLTVL.

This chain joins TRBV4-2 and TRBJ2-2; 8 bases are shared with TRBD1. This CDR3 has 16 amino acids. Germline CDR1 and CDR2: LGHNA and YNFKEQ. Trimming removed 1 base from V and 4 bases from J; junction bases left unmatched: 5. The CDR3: CASSQVAGGGTGELFF. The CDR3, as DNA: TGTGCCAGCAGCCAAGTGGCAGGGGGCGGCACCGGGGAGCTGTTTTTT.

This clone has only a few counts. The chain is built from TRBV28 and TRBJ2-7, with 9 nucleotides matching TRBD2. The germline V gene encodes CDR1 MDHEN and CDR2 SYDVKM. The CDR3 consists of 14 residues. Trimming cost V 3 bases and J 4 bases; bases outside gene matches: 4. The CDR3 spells CASSFEAGGYEQYF. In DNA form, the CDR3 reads TGTGCCAGCAGTTTTGAGGCGGGAGGGTACGAGCAGTACTTC.

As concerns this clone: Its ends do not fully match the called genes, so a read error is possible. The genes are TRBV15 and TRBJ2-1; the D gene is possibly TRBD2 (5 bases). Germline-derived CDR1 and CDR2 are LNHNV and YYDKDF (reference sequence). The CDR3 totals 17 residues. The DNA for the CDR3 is TGTGTCACCAGCGGCAGTGATCGGGGTTACTCCTACAATGAGCAGTTCTTC. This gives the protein CVTSGSDRGYSYNEQFF.

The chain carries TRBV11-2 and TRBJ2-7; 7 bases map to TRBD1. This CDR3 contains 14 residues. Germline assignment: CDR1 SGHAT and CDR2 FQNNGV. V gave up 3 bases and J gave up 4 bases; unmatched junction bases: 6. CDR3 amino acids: CASSFGTAPYEQYF. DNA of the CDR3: TGTGCCAGCAGCTTCGGGACAGCACCTTACGAGCAGTACTTC.

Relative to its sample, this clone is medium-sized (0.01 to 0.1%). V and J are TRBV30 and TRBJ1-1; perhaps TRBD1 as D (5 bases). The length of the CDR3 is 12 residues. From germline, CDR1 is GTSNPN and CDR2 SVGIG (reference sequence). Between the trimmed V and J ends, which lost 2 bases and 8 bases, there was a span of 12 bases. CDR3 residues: CAWSYGWTEAFF. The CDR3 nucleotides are TGTGCCTGGAGTTACGGATGGACAGAAGCTTTCTTT. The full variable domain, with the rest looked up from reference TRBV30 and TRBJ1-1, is SQTIHQWPATLVQPVGSPLSLECTVEGTSNPNLYWYRQAAGRGLQLLFYSVGIGQISSEVPQNLSASRPQDRQFILSSKKLLLSDSGFYLCAWSYGWTEAFFGQGTRLTVV.